Presented here are 5 T cell receptor beta chains from one specimen sequenced in a study of a mutant IDH1 vaccine in newly diagnosed glioma. Some clones are missing from TCRdb's copy, which holds only in-frame ones; the method was immunoSEQ multiplex PCR. The sample includes 50,000 to 65,000 clones, 70% to 90% of them seen just once. Stated time point: baseline, week 1 (first vaccination visit). The sample's treatment: pre-vaccination baseline after standard-of-care therapy. The sequenced sample was PBMCs, obtained from a glioma patient treated with radiotherapy, temozolomide or both. The receptors derive from a man aged 18-30 years with glioma.

The chain combines TRBV6-4 with TRBJ2-6, with no clear D. Germline assignment: CDR1 MRHNA and CDR2 SNTAGT. This CDR3 has 15 amino acids. Deletions cut 6 bases from V and 0 bases from J, with 9 bases between. The CDR3 nucleotides are TGTGCCAGCAGCCTACGTCACTCTGGGGCCAACGTCCTGACTTTC. Translation: CASSLRHSGANVLTF.

The V gene is TRBV5-1, the J gene TRBJ2-3; D gene ambiguous. This CDR3 has 15 residues. The germline V and J ends were trimmed by 2 bases and 2 bases, with 12 bases remaining between them. Germline CDR1 SGHRS, CDR2 YFSETQ. The CDR3 protein is CASSFSWRNTDTQYF. The CDR3 nucleotides read TGCGCCAGCAGCTTCTCCTGGCGAAACACAGATACGCAGTATTTT. The entire variable domain, with the rest obtained from reference TRBV5-1 and TRBJ2-3, is as follows: KAGVTQTPRYLIKTRGQQVTLSCSPISGHRSVSWYQQTPGQGLQFLFEYFSETQRNKGNFPGRFSGRQFSNSRSEMNVSTLELGDSALYLCASSFSWRNTDTQYFGPGTRLTVL.

V is TRBV7-2 and J is TRBJ2-7, with a weak D call TRBD1 (5 bases). The CDR3 sequence is 14 residues long. Looked up from germline, CDR1 is SGHTA and CDR2 is FQGNSA. Deletions cut 0 bases from V and 2 bases from J, with 8 bases between. This chain's CDR3 is CASSLAQGTYEQYF. The CDR3 bases are TGTGCCAGCAGCTTAGCGCAGGGTACCTACGAGCAGTACTTC.

The rearrangement joins TRBV7-2 to TRBJ2-7, with 7 bases that match TRBD2. The CDR3 is made up of 16 amino acids. Germline trimming cut 5 bases from V and 0 bases from J; bases unmatched to any gene: 10. Germline V CDR1 and CDR2: SGHTA, FQGNSA. CDR3 residues: CASSLTRGVSSYEQYF. The CDR3 DNA is TGTGCCAGCAGCCTAACACGGGGGGTCAGCTCCTACGAGCAGTACTTC.

Only a few counts were recorded for this clone. This chain joins TRBV11-2 and TRBJ1-6; unclear D gene. This CDR3 is 11 amino acids long. Germline V gene lookup returns CDR1 SGHAT and CDR2 FQNNGV. Trimming took off 3 bases at V and 13 bases at J, with 7 bases between the two ends. CDR3 sequence reads: CASSLGDPLHF. In nucleotides, the CDR3 is TGTGCCAGCAGCTTGGGAGACCCCCTCCACTTT.